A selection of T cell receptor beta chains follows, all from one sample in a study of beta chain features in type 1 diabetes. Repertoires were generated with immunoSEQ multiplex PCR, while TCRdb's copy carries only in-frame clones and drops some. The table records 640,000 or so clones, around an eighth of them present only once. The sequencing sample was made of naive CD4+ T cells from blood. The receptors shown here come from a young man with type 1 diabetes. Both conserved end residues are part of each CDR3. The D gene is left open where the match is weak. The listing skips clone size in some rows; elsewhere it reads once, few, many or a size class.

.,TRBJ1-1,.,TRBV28,CASSLYRVNTEAFF,TGTGCCAGCAGTTTATACAGGGTAAACACTGAAGCTTTCTTT
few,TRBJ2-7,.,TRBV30,CAWSGWTYQYF,TGTGCCTGGAGTGGGTGGACTTATCAGTACTTC
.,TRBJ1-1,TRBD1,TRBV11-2,CASSASGGADTEAFF,TGTGCCAGCAGCGCCTCAGGGGGCGCGGACACTGAAGCTTTCTTT
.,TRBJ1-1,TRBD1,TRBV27,CASSEQGRTEAFF,TGTGCCAGCAGTGAACAGGGGCGCACTGAAGCTTTCTTT
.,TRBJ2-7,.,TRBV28,CASSFGGRLLHF,TGTGCCAGCAGTTTTGGGGGACGGCTGCTCCACTTC
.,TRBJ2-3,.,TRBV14,CASSPRTGDTQYF,TGTGCCAGCAGCCCCCGGACTGGGGATACGCAGTATTTT
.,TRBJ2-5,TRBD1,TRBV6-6,CASSYQQGYETQYF,TGTGCCAGCAGTTACCAACAGGGGTACGAGACCCAGTACTTC
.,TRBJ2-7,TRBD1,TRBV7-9,CASSFGTGPYEQYF,TGTGCCAGCAGCTTCGGGACAGGACCTTACGAGCAGTACTTC
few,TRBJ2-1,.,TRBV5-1,CASSEPGPHNEQFF,TGCGCCAGCAGCGAACCGGGGCCTCACAATGAGCAGTTCTTC
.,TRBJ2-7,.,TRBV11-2,CASSSWTVHEQYF,TGTGCCAGCAGCTCCTGGACAGTACACGAGCAGTACTTC
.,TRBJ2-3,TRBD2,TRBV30,CAWSHHSGGRGTDTQYF,TGTGCCTGGAGTCACCATAGCGGGGGGCGTGGCACAGATACGCAGTATTTT
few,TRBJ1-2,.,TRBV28,CASSFWDYGYTF,TGTGCCAGCAGTTTTTGGGACTATGGCTACACCTTC
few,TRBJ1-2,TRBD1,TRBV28,CASSPGTDYGYTF,TGTGCCAGCAGTCCAGGGACAGACTATGGCTACACCTTC
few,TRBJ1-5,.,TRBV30,CAWSVQKDQPQHF,TGTGCCTGGAGTGTACAGAAGGATCAGCCCCAGCATTTT
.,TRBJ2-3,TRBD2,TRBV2,CASSGQRGGTDTQYF,TGTGCCAGCAGTGGGCAGCGGGGGGGCACAGATACGCAGTATTTT
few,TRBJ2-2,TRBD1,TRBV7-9,CASSLPGTGNTGELFF,TGTGCCAGCAGCTTACCCGGGACAGGGAACACCGGGGAGCTGTTTTTT
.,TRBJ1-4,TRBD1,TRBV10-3,CAIKGDQGGNLFF,TGTGCCATCAAAGGTGACCAGGGGGGGAATCTGTTTTTT
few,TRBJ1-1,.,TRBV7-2,CASSPPALWTEAFF,TGTGCCAGCAGCCCGCCGGCGTTGTGGACTGAAGCTTTCTTT
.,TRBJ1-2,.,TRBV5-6,CASSFQYGYTF,TGTGCCAGCAGCTTTCAGTATGGCTACACCTTC
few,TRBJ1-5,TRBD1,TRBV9,CASSVDRQGEDQPQHF,TGTGCCAGCAGCGTAGATCGGCAGGGGGAGGATCAGCCCCAGCATTTT
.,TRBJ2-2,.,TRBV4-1,CASRETGALAGELFF,TGCGCCAGCAGAGAGACGGGGGCCCTCGCCGGGGAGCTGTTTTTT
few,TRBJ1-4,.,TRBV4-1,CASSQGRAYNEKLFF,TGCGCCAGCAGCCAAGGCAGGGCCTATAATGAAAAACTGTTTTTT
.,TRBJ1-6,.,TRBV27,CASSLPPGGGNSPLHF,TGTGCCAGCAGTTTACCTCCTGGGGGGGGTAATTCACCCCTCCACTTT
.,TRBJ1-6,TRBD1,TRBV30,CAWSRFVPGQGSDSPLHF,TGTGCCTGGAGTCGTTTTGTCCCGGGACAGGGTTCCGATTCACCCCTCCACTTT
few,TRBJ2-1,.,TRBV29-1,CSVEGRLASRNEQFF,TGCAGCGTTGAAGGAAGGCTAGCGTCGCGCAATGAGCAGTTCTTC
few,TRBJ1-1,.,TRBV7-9,CASNLLGAETEAFF,TGTGCCAGCAACTTACTAGGGGCTGAGACTGAAGCTTTCTTT
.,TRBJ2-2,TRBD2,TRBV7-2,CASRGLANTGELFF,TGTGCCAGCAGGGGACTAGCGAACACCGGGGAGCTGTTTTTT
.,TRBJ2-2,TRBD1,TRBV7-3,CASSSLPGQGTGELFF,TGTGCCAGCAGCTCTCTTCCGGGACAGGGCACCGGGGAGCTGTTTTTT
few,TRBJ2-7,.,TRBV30,CAWSPKRGFYEQYF,TGTGCCTGGAGTCCCAAGAGGGGATTCTACGAGCAGTACTTC
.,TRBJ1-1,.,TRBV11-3,CASSLGVNTEAFF,TGTGCCAGCAGCTTAGGGGTGAACACTGAAGCTTTCTTT
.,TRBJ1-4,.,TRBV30,CAWNPLGNEKLFF,TGTGCCTGGAACCCCTTAGGGAATGAAAAACTGTTTTTT
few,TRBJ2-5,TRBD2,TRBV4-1,CASSQDGAGVQETQYF,TGCGCCAGCAGCCAAGACGGTGCGGGGGTTCAAGAGACCCAGTACTTC
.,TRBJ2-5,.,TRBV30,CAWRVSGWTETQYF,TGTGCCTGGAGGGTATCCGGGTGGACGGAGACCCAGTACTTC
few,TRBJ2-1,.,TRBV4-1,CASSQEFGGPYNEQFF,TGCGCCAGCAGCCAAGAGTTCGGGGGGCCTTACAATGAGCAGTTCTTC
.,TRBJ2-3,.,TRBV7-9,CASSRFGADTQYF,TGTGCCAGCAGCCGTTTCGGAGCAGATACGCAGTATTTT
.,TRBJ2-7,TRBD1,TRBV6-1,CASNGQGAGYEQYF,TGTGCCAGCAATGGACAGGGGGCGGGTTACGAGCAGTACTTC
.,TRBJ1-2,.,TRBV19,CASTRVNYGYTF,TGTGCCAGTACTCGCGTGAACTATGGCTACACCTTC
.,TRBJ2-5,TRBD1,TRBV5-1,CASSFDREETQYF,TGCGCCAGCAGCTTCGACAGGGAAGAGACCCAGTACTTC
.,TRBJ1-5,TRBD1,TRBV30,CAWRGKGAGQPQHF,TGTGCCTGGAGGGGCAAGGGGGCGGGTCAGCCCCAGCATTTT
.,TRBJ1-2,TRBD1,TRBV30,CAWSQGGGYTF,TGTGCCTGGAGTCAGGGGGGTGGCTACACCTTC
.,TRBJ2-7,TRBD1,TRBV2,CASRTGDSSYEQYF,TGTGCCAGCAGGACAGGGGACAGCTCCTACGAGCAGTACTTC
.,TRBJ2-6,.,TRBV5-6,CASSLLRLFRSGANVLTF,TGTGCCAGCAGCTTGCTTAGACTCTTCCGCTCTGGGGCCAACGTCCTGACTTTC
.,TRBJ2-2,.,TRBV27,CASSSGGSNTGELFF,TGTGCCAGCAGTTCGGGGGGCTCCAACACCGGGGAGCTGTTTTTT
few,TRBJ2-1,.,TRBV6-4,CASSDSEGDEQFF,TGTGCCAGCAGTGACTCGGAAGGTGATGAGCAGTTCTTC
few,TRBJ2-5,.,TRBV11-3,CASSLGVRSETQYF,TGTGCCAGCAGCTTAGGAGTACGGTCGGAGACCCAGTACTTC
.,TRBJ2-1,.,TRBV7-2,CASSLGTNNEQFF,TGTGCCAGCAGCCTCGGGACAAACAATGAGCAGTTCTTC
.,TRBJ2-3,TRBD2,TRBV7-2,CASSPPGLAGRDTQYF,TGTGCCAGCAGCCCACCGGGACTAGCGGGGAGGGATACGCAGTATTTT
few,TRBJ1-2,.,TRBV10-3,CAIRDDNEVGYTF,TGTGCCATCAGGGATGACAATGAGGTCGGCTACACCTTC